A single sample gave rise to the 17 T cell receptor beta chains below, sequenced in a study of blood T cell repertoires in COVID-19. Repertoires were generated with immunoSEQ multiplex PCR, while TCRdb's copy carries only in-frame clones and drops some. The sample gives tens of thousands of clones, roughly 88% of which show up once; under 1.5% is in the top ten. The specimen was peripheral blood. The origin of the receptors is an elderly woman with acute or convalescent COVID-19.

The chain links TRBV6-6 to TRBJ2-5; D might be TRBD2 (5 bases). The V gene lost 7 bases and the J gene lost 5 bases, with 8 bases spanning the gap. The CDR3 consists of 11 residues. Germline-derived CDR1 and CDR2 are MNHNY and SVGAGI (reference sequence). This chain's CDR3 is CASTGSETQYF. As DNA, the CDR3 is TGTGCCAGCACGGGGTCTGAGACCCAGTACTTC.

The chain carries TRBV18 and TRBJ1-1; D possibly corresponds to TRBD1 (6 bases). This CDR3 region has 15 residues. Between the trimmed V and J ends, which lost 3 bases and 6 bases, there was a span of 17 bases. CDR1 is KGHSH and CDR2 is LQKENI in the germline V gene. In DNA form, the CDR3 reads TGTGCCAGCTCACCGCTGGCAGGGGAAGGGTCTGAAGCTTTCTTT. Translating it yields CASSPLAGEGSEAFF.

This clone was counted only a few times. The rearrangement joins TRBV28 to TRBJ1-2; TRBD1 aligns across 8 bases. Losses at the gene ends were 4 bases for V and 3 bases for J; bases not matched to a gene: 4. This CDR3 comprises 14 residues. CDR1 and CDR2 (germline): MDHEN, SYDVKM. The CDR3 DNA reads TGTGCCAGCAGTTCCTCGGGACAGGACTATGGCTACACCTTC. This gives the protein CASSSSGQDYGYTF.

This rearrangement joins TRBV11-1 to TRBJ2-7; 8 positions match TRBD1. Germline V gene lookup returns CDR1 SGHAT and CDR2 FQDESV (reference sequence). The CDR3 loop spans 13 amino acids. V trimming: 1 base; J trimming: 13 bases; junction bases outside the gene matches: 9. DNA of the CDR3: TGTGCCAGCAGCTTAGAAGGACAGGGTAATCCTTACTTC. Protein sequence: CASSLEGQGNPYF.

This chain connects TRBV14 to TRBJ2-7; TRBD1 is a possible D gene (6 bases). The CDR3 spans 15 residues. Germline CDR1 SGHDN, CDR2 FVKESK. Trimming stripped 4 bases from V and 4 bases from J, with 17 bases between. DNA for the CDR3: TGTGCCAGCAGCCGACGAACCGGGACAAAATACGAGCAGTACTTC. This sequence encodes CASSRRTGTKYEQYF.

The V gene is TRBV25-1, the J gene TRBJ1-1; unclear D gene. Germline V gene lookup returns CDR1 MGHDK and CDR2 SYGVNS. The CDR3 length is 12 residues. Between the trimmed V and J ends, which lost 3 bases and 3 bases, there was a span of 5 bases. The CDR3 loop reads CASSDIYTEAFF. CDR3 coding DNA: TGTGCCAGCAGTGACATTTACACTGAAGCTTTCTTT.

This rearrangement joins TRBV18 to TRBJ1-4; 9 nucleotides agree with TRBD1. CDR3 length: 16 amino acids. Germline assignment: CDR1 KGHSH and CDR2 LQKENI. Unmatched junction bases numbered 9, after V lost 2 bases and J lost 8 bases. The CDR3 protein is CASSPFWTGEGEKLFF. CDR3 sequence (DNA): TGTGCCAGCTCACCATTCTGGACAGGGGAGGGCGAAAAACTGTTTTTT.

The V call is TRBV3-1 (or the pseudogene TRBV3-2), the J call TRBJ1-2; TRBD1 matches at 11 bases. This CDR3 comprises 16 residues. Trimming took 4 bases from V and 5 from J; bases not matched to a gene: 9. CDR1 LGHDT and CDR2 YNNKEL come from the germline V gene (reference sequence). The DNA for the CDR3 is TGTGCCAGCAGCCCTCCCGAGGGACAGGGGGATTATGGCTACACCTTC. It translates to CASSPPEGQGDYGYTF.

In its sample, this clone was seen a few times. This chain connects TRBV30 to TRBJ1-5; TRBD1 aligns across 7 bases. Unmatched junction bases numbered 5, after V lost 7 bases and J lost 2 bases. Germline CDR1 GTSNPN, CDR2 SVGIG (reference sequence). The length of the CDR3 is 13 residues. The CDR3 is CAYRGFGNQPQHF. CDR3 DNA sequence: TGTGCCTACAGGGGATTTGGCAATCAGCCCCAGCATTTT.

Regarding this clone: A junction boundary mismatches the germline segment, possibly from a read error. The rearrangement uses TRBV7-9 and TRBJ1-3, with 7 bases identical to TRBD1. The CDR3 spans 11 residues. The V gene's germline CDR1 is SEHNR and CDR2 FQNEAQ (reference sequence). The CDR3 sequence is CASSLAPGTDF. CDR3 in DNA: TGTGCCAGCAGCTTGGCCCCCGGGACAGATTTT.

This sequence joins TRBV3-1 (or the pseudogene TRBV3-2) and TRBJ1-2; 7 nucleotides match TRBD1. CDR3 length: 13 residues. Germline V CDR1 and CDR2: LGHDT, YNNKEL (reference sequence). The ends lost 4 bases at V and 7 bases at J; junction bases unmatched: 6. The CDR3 DNA sequence: TGTGCCAGCAGCCTTGGACAGGAGTCTGGCTACACCTTC. Encoded protein: CASSLGQESGYTF.

The chain carries TRBV5-1 and TRBJ2-3; 7 nucleotides match TRBD1. The CDR3 totals 14 residues. Looked up from germline, CDR1 is SGHRS and CDR2 is YFSETQ. V lost 2 bases to trimming and J lost 3 bases; unmatched junction nucleotides: 3. The CDR3 DNA reads TGCGCCAGCAGCTTACAGGGGCTTACAGATACGCAGTATTTT. As protein: CASSLQGLTDTQYF.

In this sample, this clone turned up a few times. The rearrangement joins TRBV5-4 to TRBJ1-6, with 7 nucleotides matching TRBD1. This CDR3 comprises 14 residues. V lost 9 bases, J lost 8 bases, and 11 bases stayed unmatched. Germline V lookup: CDR1 SGHNT, CDR2 YYREEE (reference sequence). The CDR3 loop is CAIGGGQTDSPLHF. CDR3 in DNA: TGTGCCATCGGGGGGGGACAGACGGATTCACCCCTCCACTTT. The entire variable domain, with the rest obtained from reference TRBV5-4 and TRBJ1-6, is as follows: ETGVTQSPTHLIKTRGQQVTLRCSSQSGHNTVSWYQQALGQGPQFIFQYYREEENGRGNFPPRFSGLQFPNYSSELNVNALELDDSALYLCAIGGGQTDSPLHFGNGTRLTVT.

The chain employs TRBV18 and TRBJ2-1; 8 nucleotides agree with TRBD1. V dropped 3 bases and J dropped 15; count of bases not matched to a gene: 7. CDR1 is KGHSH and CDR2 is LQKENI in the germline V gene. This CDR3 is 12 amino acids long. The DNA of the CDR3 is TGTGCCAGCTCACCTATCGACAGGGGTCGGTTCTTC. It encodes CASSPIDRGRFF. The full variable domain, its missing parts supplied by reference TRBV18 and TRBJ2-1, is NAGVMQNPRHLVRRRGQEARLRCSPMKGHSHVYWYRQLPEEGLKFMVYLQKENIIDESGMPKERFSAEFPKEGPSILRIQQVVRGDSAAYFCASSPIDRGRFFGPGTRLTVL.

The chain employs TRBV4-3 and TRBJ2-3; weak D call: TRBD2 (5 bases). CDR1 and CDR2 (germline): LGHNA, YSLEER. The CDR3 extends over 13 amino acids. Trimming removed 4 bases at V and 0 bases at J, with 5 bases between. CDR3 residues: CASSRTSTDTQYF. CDR3 nucleotides: TGCGCCAGCAGCCGGACTAGCACAGATACGCAGTATTTT.

The count of this clone is one. CDR3 sequence reads: CASSQTPGQGPYSNQPQHF. The CDR3 DNA sequence: TGCGCCAGCAGTCAAACACCGGGACAGGGCCCTTATAGCAATCAGCCCCAGCATTTT. This chain connects TRBV23-1 to TRBJ1-5, with 9 positions matching TRBD1. TRBV23-1 carries the ORF label, with uncertain function. V was clipped by 2 bases and J by 0 bases; unmatched bases: 11. There are 19 residues in the CDR3.

The rearrangement links TRBV19 to TRBJ2-1, with 8 bases identical to TRBD2. This CDR3 has 16 amino acids. Per germline, CDR1 LNHDA and CDR2 SQIVND (reference sequence). V trimming: 3 bases; J trimming: 5 bases; junction bases outside the gene matches: 9. In DNA form, the CDR3 reads TGTGCCAGTAGTATCCAGACCGGGACTAGGCACAATGAGCAGTTCTTC. Its translation is CASSIQTGTRHNEQFF.